This TCR beta chain appears in the sequencing data of a study of blood T cells in healthy people across ages. It was with a sample-barcoded 5' primer and a J-beta primer mix that a second PCR of roughly 7 to 12 cycles was run. Individual samples furnished no less than 3 million CDR3-containing paired-end reads apiece. In TCRdb, the 5' RACE reads were re-called with MiXCR into one record per CDR3 protein. The sample shows 540,000 or so distinct CDR3 sequences, approximately 27% of them seen only once. This clonotype appeared a few times. J gave up 6 bases and V 6 bases, and 10 bases lay outside the gene matches. Germline V lookup: CDR1 MNHEY, CDR2 SVGEGT. CDR3 size: 16 residues.

What was sequenced was blood. This clonotype was sampled from a woman in her 70s in good health. V gene TRBV6-2 or TRBV6-3 combines with J gene TRBJ2-2, with TRBD2 identical over 10 bases. As DNA, the CDR3 is TGTGCCAGCAGGACCCTAGCGGGAGCGAGGGCCGGGGAGCTGTTTTTT. Its translation: CASRTLAGARAGELFF.